Below are 17 T cell receptor beta chains sequenced from a single sample in a study of identical twins. One entry per CDR3 protein, called by TCRdb with MiXCR from the 5' RACE reads. The table has roughly 200,000 distinct CDR3 sequences, more than 15% seen once. The sample was also linked to a second study, of T cells expressing NK-cell markers.

Sequencing was done on a sample of CD8+ T cells sorted from blood. The receptors come from a woman aged 18 to 35 in good health.

The chain is built from TRBV10-3 and TRBJ1-4; possible D gene TRBD1, 5 bases. Germline V lookup: CDR1 ENHRY, CDR2 SYGVKD. This CDR3 has 15 amino acids. Trimming left V 0 bases short and J 7 bases short, with 12 bases between. Here the CDR3 reads CAISESAGMSEKLFF. CDR3 nucleotides: TGTGCCATCAGTGAGTCGGCAGGGATGAGTGAAAAACTGTTTTTT.

The rearrangement uses TRBV18 and TRBJ2-1; 14 bases are a match to TRBD2. CDR1 and CDR2 (germline): KGHSH, LQKENI. The V and J ends lost 5 bases and 10 bases, in that order; junction bases with no gene match: 7. CDR3 size: 15 residues. The CDR3 is CASSTTSGGAEEQFF. Here the CDR3 DNA reads TGTGCCAGCTCAACGACTAGCGGGGGGGCTGAGGAGCAGTTCTTC.

The V gene is TRBV27, the J gene TRBJ2-7; D may be TRBD2 (6 bases). Germline V lookup: CDR1 MNHEY, CDR2 SMNVEV (reference sequence). V gave up 6 bases and J gave up 5 bases, with 23 bases separating them. The CDR3 spans 16 residues. The CDR3 sequence: CASSHGSSGVADEQYF. The CDR3 DNA reads TGTGCCAGCAGCCATGGTTCTTCGGGAGTGGCGGACGAGCAGTACTTC.

Many counts were recorded for this clonotype. This chain connects TRBV9 to TRBJ2-7; D is perhaps TRBD1 or TRBD2 (5 bases each). The CDR3 totals 16 residues. Germline assignment: CDR1 SGDLS and CDR2 YYNGEE. V was trimmed by 5 bases and J by 1 base, leaving 19 bases between them. CDR3 sequence (DNA): TGTGCCAGCAGTGGACCCCTAGAGGGGAGATCCTACGAGCAGTACTTC. Its translation is CASSGPLEGRSYEQYF.

V and J are TRBV7-3 and TRBJ1-1, with TRBD1 as a possible D gene (5 bases). V lost 5 bases and J lost 3, with 13 bases in between. There are 14 residues in the CDR3. The germline V gene encodes CDR1 SGHTA and CDR2 FQGTGA. The DNA for the CDR3 is TGTGCCAGCAGCCAATACGGGGGGGACACTGAAGCTTTCTTT. This encodes CASSQYGGDTEAFF.

The rearrangement links TRBV6-2 or TRBV6-3 to TRBJ2-7; D uncertain. Germline loops: CDR1 MNHEY, CDR2 SVGEGT. The V and J ends lost 0 bases and 3 bases respectively, with 6 bases between them. The CDR3 loop spans 13 amino acids. The CDR3 nucleotides read TGTGCCAGCAGTTACTCGAGAGTCTACGAGCAGTACTTC. The encoded protein is CASSYSRVYEQYF.

Comment on this clonotype: Germline is not matched at one junction end, which may reflect a read error. V is TRBV18 and J is TRBJ2-3; D is ambiguous. The germline V gene has CDR1 KGHSH and CDR2 LQKENI. There are 14 residues in the CDR3. The CDR3 region has the DNA TGTGCCAGCTCACCACCGTCTAACACAGATACGCGGTATTTT. Translated, it gives CASSPPSNTDTRYF.

This clonotype was observed a few times. CDR3: CASSQDGSGSDTQYF. CDR3 nucleotide sequence: TGTGCCAGCAGCCAAGATGGTTCGGGGTCGGATACGCAGTATTTT. This chain links TRBV4-2 with TRBJ2-3, with a weak D call TRBD2 (5 bases). Between the trimmed V and J ends, which lost 0 bases and 6 bases, there was a span of 13 bases. The CDR3 is 15 amino acids. CDR1 is LGHNA, CDR2 YNFKEQ, per germline.

This chain uses TRBV20-1 with TRBJ2-3; D may correspond to TRBD1 or TRBD2 (5 bases each). The CDR3 loop spans 13 amino acids. Germline V gives CDR1 DFQATT, CDR2 SNEGSKA (reference sequence). Trimming shortened V by 2 bases and J by 7 bases, and 13 bases separated the two germline ends. This CDR3 is CSARPLGDYTQYF. The CDR3 nucleotides are TGCAGTGCTAGACCATTGGGGGATTATACGCAGTATTTT.

The chain is built from TRBV27 and TRBJ2-1; TRBD2 matches at 10 bases. J gave up 10 bases and V 5 bases, and 5 bases lay outside the gene matches. CDR1 and CDR2 (germline): MNHEY, SMNVEV (reference sequence). This CDR3 has 13 amino acids. The CDR3 nucleotides read TGTGCCAGCAGTCCTAGCGGGGGCTGGGAGCAGTTCTTC. Translation: CASSPSGGWEQFF.

The gene calls are TRBV2 and TRBJ2-3; D not resolved. The CDR3 runs 15 residues. V was pared by 0 bases and J by 2 bases, with 9 bases between. Germline V gene data show CDR1 as SNHLY and CDR2 as FYNNEI. The DNA for the CDR3 is TGTGCCAGCAGTGAAGCGCGAGGATTCACAGATACGCAGTATTTT. It is translated as CASSEARGFTDTQYF.

The chain is built from TRBV4-1 and TRBJ2-7; TRBD2 agrees at 8 bases. Germline V gene data show CDR1 as MGHRA and CDR2 as YSYEKL. Trimming cost V 4 bases and J 3 bases; bases outside gene matches: 8. There are 15 residues in the CDR3. CDR3 protein: CASSRTTGTSYEQYF. DNA for the CDR3: TGCGCCAGCAGCCGCACTACCGGGACTAGCTACGAGCAGTACTTC.

The chain couples TRBV5-1 to TRBJ2-5, with 12 bases lining up with TRBD1. Looked up from germline, CDR1 is SGHRS and CDR2 is YFSETQ. V lost 4 bases and J lost 7; bases outside the gene matches: 8. The CDR3 spans 15 residues. This chain's CDR3 is CASSRGTGGFVTQYF. CDR3 nucleotide sequence: TGCGCCAGCAGCAGGGGGACAGGGGGCTTCGTGACCCAGTACTTC.

The chain couples TRBV7-9 to TRBJ2-7; D possibly corresponds to TRBD1 (6 bases). Trimming removed 2 bases from V and 5 bases from J, with 13 bases in between. This CDR3 is built from 14 residues. Germline CDR1 reads SEHNR; CDR2 reads FQNEAQ (reference sequence). The CDR3 coding sequence is TGTGCCAGCAGCTTACAAGAAGGGGGACACGAGCAGTACTTC. It is translated as CASSLQEGGHEQYF.

The genes are TRBV2 and TRBJ2-1; a weak D match, TRBD1 (5 bases). From germline, CDR1 is SNHLY and CDR2 FYNNEI. V was clipped by 7 bases and J by 15 bases, with 13 bases between them. The CDR3 length is 10 residues. The CDR3 DNA reads TGTGCCAGCAAGAACGGTGGGGCGTTCTTC. The encoded protein is CASKNGGAFF.

This clonotype was seen repeatedly, ten times or more. The rearrangement uses TRBV12-3 or TRBV12-4 and TRBJ1-1; 8 bases are a match to TRBD1. The CDR3 consists of 16 residues. The ends lost 5 bases at V and 4 bases at J; junction bases unmatched: 12. For the CDR3, the DNA is TGTGCCAGCAGTCGGACAGGGTGGTTGGTCGGCACTGAAGCTTTCTTT. Its protein product is CASSRTGWLVGTEAFF.

In its sample, this clonotype was seen a few times. J is TRBJ1-3 and V is TRBV5-6, with no clear D. The CDR3 has 15 amino acids. V was trimmed by 0 bases and J by 1 base, leaving 8 bases between them. Germline values: CDR1 SGHDT, CDR2 YYEEEE. CDR3 loop: CASSLGSGSGNTIYF. For the CDR3, the DNA is TGTGCCAGCAGCTTGGGATCGGGGTCTGGAAACACCATATATTTT.